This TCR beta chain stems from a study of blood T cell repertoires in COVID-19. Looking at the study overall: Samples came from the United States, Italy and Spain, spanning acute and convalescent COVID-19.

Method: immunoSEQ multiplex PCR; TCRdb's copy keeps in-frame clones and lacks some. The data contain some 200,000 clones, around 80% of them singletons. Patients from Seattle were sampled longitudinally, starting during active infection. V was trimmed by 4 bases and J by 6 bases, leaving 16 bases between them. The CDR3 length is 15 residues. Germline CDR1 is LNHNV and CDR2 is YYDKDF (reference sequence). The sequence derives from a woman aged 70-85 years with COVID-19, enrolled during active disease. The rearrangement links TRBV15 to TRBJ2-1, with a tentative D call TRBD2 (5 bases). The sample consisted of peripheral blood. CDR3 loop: CATSTNFGVGNEQFF. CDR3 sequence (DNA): TGTGCCACCAGCACCAATTTCGGGGTGGGCAATGAGCAGTTCTTC.